This paragraph covers one T cell receptor beta chain sequence. The sample holds many counts of this clonotype. Its antigen has not been determined. No quality values exist for individual bases; no much larger clone is one base distant. The entry originates in a study of CD8 T cells in ankylosing spondylitis (dated by TCRdb to the late 2010s). Describing the broader study: The study set out to find disease-linked TCR variants by profiling T cell receptor beta repertoires in ankylosing spondylitis patients and healthy donors. The full study cohort was made up of about 24 ankylosing spondylitis patients and approximately 100 healthy donors. Samples of peripheral blood were taken, and for ankylosing spondylitis patients, synovial fluid was collected as well. General findings and caveats noted by the study authors: According to the report, matched synovial fluid samples from ankylosing spondylitis patients were significantly enriched for the disease-linked clones. The disease-linked clones had a CD8+ phenotype and were found at relatively low frequencies in peripheral blood. Some of the motif variants had been reported before in the synovial fluid and blood of reactive arthritis patients, a finding that suggests common disease-initiation mechanisms. Blood from ankylosing spondylitis patients appeared to be characterized by a TCR beta motif made up of several highly homologous amino acid variants.

Instrument on record: Illumina HiSeq 2500. Quantitative 5'-RACE with molecular barcodes was used to prepare TCR beta libraries. Under the source paper's analysis protocol: To identify disease-linked TCR variants, a new computational method was used, one built on a probabilistic model of VDJ rearrangement. Clones were called with MiXCR by TCRdb after fastp trimmed the public reads at Q25, and only in-frame beta chains were retained. Entries that share a CDR3 protein sequence are merged under the most common genes and DNA. TCRdb, not the authors, supplied the V and J calls. The sample table holds around 490,000 distinct CDR3 sequences, of which 5.3% were seen once. Approximately 3.5% of the sample goes to the ten largest clones. The CDR3 measures 17 amino acids from cysteine to phenylalanine. Only the CDR3 portion is preserved as DNA: 51 bases, with reading frame beginning at the first base. Between the V and J ends, shortened by 0 bases and 3 bases respectively, the junction contains 15 bases. The germline V gene supplies CDR1 SGHRS and CDR2 YFSETQ.

Recombination linked TRBV5-1 to TRBJ2-2, with no D gene named confidently. The TCR originated in a male donor with ankylosing spondylitis. Sequenced input: blood, either unsorted or a sorted T cell fraction (not recorded which). The CDR3 loop reads CASSLAEPVGYTGELFF. The sequenced DNA: TGCGCCAGCAGCTTGGCGGAGCCAGTGGGGTACACCGGGGAGCTGTTTTTT.